This TCR beta chain is drawn from a study of TIL therapy for anti-PD-1-resistant metastatic lung cancer. Study-level background: Progressing patients received lymphodepletion, expanded TIL infusion and IL-2. Median tumor mutation burden was under 1.9 mutations per megabase.

General study points: The cohort had more treatment-naive, never-smoker and oncogene-addicted patients than typical.

With regard to this clone: Its antigen is currently unknown.

Sequencing used immunoSEQ v3. Libraries were sequenced to approximately 2 million read pairs (survey) or roughly 4.5-6 million (deep). Method: immunoSEQ multiplex PCR; TCRdb's copy keeps in-frame clones and lacks some. Seen here are tens of thousands of clones, roughly 84% observed once, and the top ten hold about 2.5%. V lost 5 bases and J lost 2, with 10 bases in between. The germline V gene encodes CDR1 SNHLY and CDR2 FYNNEI. This CDR3 has 14 amino acids. Regarding time point: pre-treatment sample, taken before nivolumab and TIL therapy. The sequence was collected from a person between 25 and 79 years old with non-small cell lung cancer. The chain is built from TRBV2 and TRBJ2-1, with D perhaps given as TRBD1 or TRBD2 (5 bases each). This specimen was blood, taken at baseline. CDR3 residues: CASSPGTAYNEQFF. CDR3 bases: TGTGCCAGCAGTCCCGGGACCGCCTACAATGAGCAGTTCTTC.